This record concerns one TCR beta chain sequence. The data belong to a study of blood T cell repertoires in COVID-19. Germline V gives CDR1 LNHDA, CDR2 SQIVND (reference sequence). The V gene lost 8 bases and the J gene lost 7 bases, with 9 bases spanning the gap. The CDR3 spans 11 residues. Authors' analysis steps: Amplification of reference gene primers provided the estimated nucleated cell counts. Profiling relied on immunoSEQ multiplex PCR, and the TCRdb table lists in-frame clones only, not all of them. V and J calls plus clone size are reproduced from that table; the DNA served to infer D and trimming. The sample holds some 400,000 clones; around 87% are singletons and the top ten take about 1.5%. The study assigned cohorts using participant-reported clinical history.

The chain links TRBV19 to TRBJ2-1, with unresolved D. The TCR originated in a young man who had recovered from COVID-19. Sample: PBMCs or T cells enriched from blood (not recorded which). In nucleotides, the CDR3 is TGTGCCAGTCAAACGGTAAATGAGCAGTTCTTC. Protein sequence: CASQTVNEQFF.